The rows below give T cell receptor beta chains drawn from one sample of a study of blood T cells in healthy people across ages. TCRdb reanalysed the 5' RACE reads using MiXCR and keeps one entry per CDR3 protein. The sample includes some 1.8 million distinct CDR3 sequences, around 42% seen only once; the top ten take roughly 23%. Specimen: blood. The receptors originated from a human donor in good health. Each CDR3 is given with its conserved first and last residue. The D gene is left open where the match is weak. Size is omitted from some rows. Given values are once, few, many or a class for expanded clones.

D	size	V	J	DNA	CDR3
TRBD2	.	TRBV18	TRBJ2-5	TGTGCCAGCTCACCTAGCGGGGGGGCCCTTCAAGAGACCCAGTACTTC	CASSPSGGALQETQYF
TRBD2	few	TRBV3-1	TRBJ2-3	TGTGCCAGCAGCCAAGGGCTAGCGGGGGCCTCTAGCACAGATACGCAGTATTTT	CASSQGLAGASSTDTQYF
TRBD1	few	TRBV15	TRBJ1-2	TGTGCCACCAGCAGAGATCTAGGGACAGCTACCTATGGCTACACCTTC	CATSRDLGTATYGYTF
.	.	TRBV6-2/TRBV6-3	TRBJ2-6	TGTGCCAGCAGTAGGACAGCCCCTGGGGCCAACGTCCGGACTTTC	CASSRTAPGANVRTF
.	.	TRBV28	TRBJ2-7	TGTGCCAGCAGTCCCACCCTTTACGAGCAGTACTTC	CASSPTLYEQYF
.	few	TRBV20-1	TRBJ1-4	TGCAGTGCTAATCAAGGGGTTGGCGAAAAACTGTTTTTT	CSANQGVGEKLFF
.	.	TRBV5-1	TRBJ2-3	TGCGCCAGCAGCCCCTACAGGGTACCAGATACGCAGTATTTT	CASSPYRVPDTQYF
.	.	TRBV4-2	TRBJ2-1	TGTGCCAGCAGCCAAGTACGTCCTGGGTCCTGGGAAGGGTACGGTTCCTACAATGAGCAGTTCTTC	CASSQVRPGSWEGYGSYNEQFF
.	many	TRBV29-1	TRBJ2-5	TGCAGCGGTCGAGGTGGAGAGACCCAGTACTTC	CSGRGGETQYF
.	few	TRBV15	TRBJ2-5	TGTGCCACCAGCGGCAAAAGACAAGAGACCCAGTACTTC	CATSGKRQETQYF
.	few	TRBV12-3/TRBV12-4	TRBJ1-2	TGTGCCAGCAGCATCAGACAGACCCTCGGCTATGGCTACACCTTC	CASSIRQTLGYGYTF
TRBD2	few	TRBV6-1	TRBJ2-7	TGTGCCAGCAGTGAAGCAGGCGGGGGGGCCTACGAGCAGTACTTC	CASSEAGGGAYEQYF
TRBD1	once	TRBV10-2	TRBJ2-1	TGCGCCAGCAAAGTCGGGACAGGGATCCTCAATGAGCAGTTCTTC	CASKVGTGILNEQFF
.	.	TRBV7-8	TRBJ1-5	TGTGCCAGCAGCTTAGAGTTTAGGCAGGGCGGCCAGCCCCAGCATTTT	CASSLEFRQGGQPQHF
.	.	TRBV6-1	TRBJ1-4	TGTGCCAGCAGTGAAAGCATCGCCCCTTGGGGTGAAAAACTGTTTTTT	CASSESIAPWGEKLFF
.	few	TRBV12-3/TRBV12-4	TRBJ1-4	TGTGCCAGCAGTATTTACCACAGGGTCGGGGATGAAAAACTGTTTTTT	CASSIYHRVGDEKLFF
TRBD1	once	TRBV6-2/TRBV6-3	TRBJ1-2	TGTGCCAGCAGTTACGGGACAGGGGAGTCGCGGTATGGCTACACCTTC	CASSYGTGESRYGYTF
.	once	TRBV29-1	TRBJ1-1	TGCAGCGTTGAGGGGGTCCCTGAAGCTTTCTTT	CSVEGVPEAFF
TRBD2	.	TRBV6-4	TRBJ2-1	TGTGCCAGCAGTGACCCCGGGGGGGGCTACAATGAGCAGTTCTTC	CASSDPGGGYNEQFF
.	.	TRBV2	TRBJ2-7	TGTGCCAGCAGAGGGACAAAGTCAACCTACGAGCAGTACTTC	CASRGTKSTYEQYF
TRBD1	.	TRBV5-1	TRBJ1-2	TGCGCCAGCAGCTCCAGGGGGCCTTCCTATGGCTACACCTTC	CASSSRGPSYGYTF
TRBD2	.	TRBV20-1	TRBJ2-3	TGCAGTGCCCCCCCTAGCGGGCACACAGATACGCAGTATTTT	CSAPPSGHTDTQYF
TRBD1	.	TRBV7-2	TRBJ1-6	TGTGCCAGCAGCGATAACAGGGGTGTTTCACCCCTCCACTTT	CASSDNRGVSPLHF
.	few	TRBV7-7	TRBJ2-4	TGTGCCAGCAGCCCCCACCTTGAGGGGCCCCAGTACTTC	CASSPHLEGPQYF
TRBD1	.	TRBV12-3/TRBV12-4	TRBJ2-5	TGTGCCAGCAGCATTACAGGGGAGGAGACCCAGTACTTC	CASSITGEETQYF
.	.	TRBV5-1	TRBJ1-5	TGCGCCAGCAGCTTGGGATATGGGGGCGGTAGCAATCAGCCCCAGCATTTT	CASSLGYGGGSNQPQHF
.	many	TRBV7-2	TRBJ1-2	TGTGCCAGCAGCTTCGTGGACAAGACTAACTATGGCTACACCTTC	CASSFVDKTNYGYTF
TRBD1	.	TRBV10-3	TRBJ2-3	TGTGCCATCAGCTGGACAGGGGGCAGTAGCACAGATACGCAGTATTTT	CAISWTGGSSTDTQYF
.	once	TRBV24-1	TRBJ2-7	TGTGCCACCAATGATTTAAGGGCAGGCAAGCAGTACTTC	CATNDLRAGKQYF
.	many	TRBV12-3/TRBV12-4	TRBJ1-2	TGTGCCAGCAGTTTAGCAGGGACGGATGGCTACACCTTC	CASSLAGTDGYTF
.	few	TRBV5-1	TRBJ2-1	TGCGCCAGCAGCGGTTCCGGAAACAATGAGCAGTTCTTC	CASSGSGNNEQFF
.	.	TRBV7-2	TRBJ1-1	TGTGCCAGCAGCGCGGGTGCGCGCTTTGAAGCTTTCTTT	CASSAGARFEAFF
.	.	TRBV3-1	TRBJ1-2	TGTGCCAGCAGCCAAGGGGGAATTGCCTATGGCTACACCTTC	CASSQGGIAYGYTF
TRBD1	.	TRBV4-1	TRBJ1-2	TGCGCCAGCAGCCAAGATTGGGGGACAGGGGGCTTCGGTGGCTACACCTTC	CASSQDWGTGGFGGYTF
TRBD1	many	TRBV5-6	TRBJ2-7	TGTGCCAGCAACCCCTGGGACAGGTACTCCTACGAGCAGTACTTC	CASNPWDRYSYEQYF
TRBD1	.	TRBV12-3/TRBV12-4	TRBJ1-5	TGTGCCTGCAGTTACTTGGACAGGGGGAATCAGCCCCAGCATTTT	CACSYLDRGNQPQHF
TRBD2	.	TRBV28	TRBJ2-1	TGTGCCTGCTCAGCGGGGCGCTCCTACAATGAGCAGTTCTTC	CACSAGRSYNEQFF
.	once	TRBV2	TRBJ1-2	TGTGCCAGCGGAAGGACAACCTTGGACTATGGCTACACCTTC	CASGRTTLDYGYTF
.	.	TRBV13	TRBJ1-6	TGTGCCAGCAGCTTAGGGAACGGGGCTTATTCACCCCTCCACTTT	CASSLGNGAYSPLHF
TRBD1	once	TRBV12-3/TRBV12-4	TRBJ1-5	TGTGCCAGCAGCTACGAGGGGACAGACCATAGCAATCAGCCCCAGCATTTT	CASSYEGTDHSNQPQHF
TRBD2	.	TRBV7-2	TRBJ2-3	TGTGCCAGCACCCGAGGACTAGCTGGAGATACGCAGTATTTT	CASTRGLAGDTQYF
.	.	TRBV3-1	TRBJ1-2	TGTGCCAGCAGCCAAGTTGGGGGGCCAGTTGGCTACACCTTC	CASSQVGGPVGYTF
.	few	TRBV7-2	TRBJ1-2	TGTGCCAGCAGCTCCCGTCCAGGGGCCTATGGCTACACCTTC	CASSSRPGAYGYTF
TRBD1	few	TRBV11-2	TRBJ2-7	TGTGCCAGCAGCTTGCTCCTGGGACAGGAGTCCTGCGACGAGCAGTACTTC	CASSLLLGQESCDEQYF
.	once	TRBV6-1	TRBJ1-2	TGTGCCAGCAGTGAAGCGGGTACGTTATATGCTTCTCGTGGCCACACCTTC	CASSEAGTLYASRGHTF
.	.	TRBV5-1	TRBJ2-7	TGCGCCAACAGCTTGGGGGGCCCTTCCTACGAGCAGTACTTC	CANSLGGPSYEQYF
.	.	TRBV11-3	TRBJ2-3	TGTGCCAGCAGCCATCAGGACGGGAGCACAGATACGCAGTATTTT	CASSHQDGSTDTQYF
TRBD2	.	TRBV29-1	TRBJ2-5	TGCAGCGTTGAAATGCGGGGGGCTTATGAGACCCAGTACTTC	CSVEMRGAYETQYF